The 5 T cell receptor beta chains listed next were all sequenced from one sample in a study of vaccination and CD4 T cells after COVID-19. Treatment denoted: approximately nine-day PBMC culture with coronavirus spike peptide pools or control peptides (ViraFEST assay). The antigens for these receptors are not known. Scientists ran DNA taken from cultured CD4+ T cells through the Oncomine TCR Beta short-read assay for sequencing. TCRdb reprocessed the PCR reads with MiXCR, giving one entry per CDR3 protein. The repertoire holds 15,000 to 20,000 distinct CDR3 sequences, with approximately 60% as singletons. The sequencing input was CD4+ T cells from blood, cultured in vitro. The receptors stem from a human donor who had recovered from COVID-19.

The genes are TRBV2 and TRBJ2-7; D is unresolved. Trimming took off 4 bases at V and 2 bases at J, with 9 bases between the two ends. The CDR3 sequence is 13 residues long. Germline CDR1 SNHLY, CDR2 FYNNEI. CDR3 nucleotides: TGTGCCAGCAGTGTTAGGCCCCCCTACGAGCAGTACTTC. The encoded protein is CASSVRPPYEQYF.

The chain links TRBV6-2 or TRBV6-3 to TRBJ2-1, with a tentative D call TRBD2 (6 bases). V was clipped by 7 bases and J by 2 bases, with 18 bases between them. Germline V gene sequence: CDR1 MNHEY, CDR2 SVGEGT. The CDR3 runs 16 residues. The CDR3 DNA is TGTGCCAGCACCACAGAAGCGGGTGTAACCTACAATGAGCAGTTCTTC. Protein sequence: CASTTEAGVTYNEQFF.

The gene calls are TRBV27 and TRBJ2-7, with 8 bases identical to TRBD1. The CDR3 sequence is 14 residues long. The germline V gene encodes CDR1 MNHEY and CDR2 SMNVEV (reference sequence). V lost 6 bases and J lost 4; bases outside the gene matches: 8. The CDR3 sequence: CASRSIRQGYEQYF. The CDR3 DNA follows: TGTGCCAGCAGATCGATCCGACAGGGGTACGAGCAGTACTTC.

As DNA, the CDR3 is TGTGCCAGTAGTATTGTAGCGGGATCCTACGAGCAGTACTTC. This translates into CASSIVAGSYEQYF. The chain uses TRBV19 and TRBJ2-7, with TRBD2 matching 8 bases. The junction had 2 bases not matched to a gene; V was cut back by 3 bases and J by 1 base. The CDR3 sequence is 14 residues long. Looked up from germline, CDR1 is LNHDA and CDR2 is SQIVND (reference sequence).

This clonotype was seen a handful of times. J is TRBJ1-6 and V is TRBV24-1; D may be TRBD1 (6 bases). Germline CDR1 and CDR2: KGHDR and SFDVKD. Trimming took off 0 bases at V and 10 bases at J, with 15 bases between the two ends. This CDR3 region has 16 residues. The CDR3 protein is CATSDLAGERGSPLHF. DNA for the CDR3: TGTGCCACCAGTGATTTGGCAGGGGAGCGGGGATCACCCCTCCACTTT.